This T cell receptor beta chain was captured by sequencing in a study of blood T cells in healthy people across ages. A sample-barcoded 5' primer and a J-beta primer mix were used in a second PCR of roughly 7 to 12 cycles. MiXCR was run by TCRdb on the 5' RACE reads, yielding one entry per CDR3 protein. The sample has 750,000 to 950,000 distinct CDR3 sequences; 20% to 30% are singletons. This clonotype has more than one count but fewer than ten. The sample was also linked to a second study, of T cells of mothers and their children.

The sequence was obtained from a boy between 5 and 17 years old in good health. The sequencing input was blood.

The CDR3 is CASSSGTRRETQYF. CDR3 sequence (DNA): TGTGCCAGCAGCTCCGGGACCAGGCGGGAGACCCAGTACTTC. This sequence joins TRBV7-2 and TRBJ2-5, with D perhaps matching TRBD1 or TRBD2 (5 bases each). The CDR3 spans 14 residues. The ends were cut back, 4 bases at V and 5 bases at J, with 14 bases in the middle. Germline lookup yields CDR1 SGHTA and CDR2 FQGNSA.